The 9 T cell receptor beta chains given below trace back to one sample, sequenced in a study of radiotherapy plus CTLA-4 blockade in lung cancer. Sequenced by immunoSEQ multiplex PCR; TCRdb stores in-frame clones only, minus some. The table includes about 70,000 clones, about 72% detected once. The sample consisted of peripheral blood, taken from a patient treated with radiotherapy plus ipilimumab. These receptors all stem from a human donor with non-small cell lung cancer whose response to radiotherapy plus ipilimumab could not be evaluated. Some clones in this sample may be carry-over from other donors' samples.

The chain employs TRBV5-6 and TRBJ2-7; D is possibly TRBD1 (6 bases). Germline V gene sequence: CDR1 SGHDT, CDR2 YYEEEE. The CDR3 spans 15 residues. With 0 bases removed from V and 3 bases from J, the gap between germline ends came to 13 bases. The chain's CDR3 is CASSLGGRVSYEQYF. Here the CDR3 DNA reads TGTGCCAGCAGCTTGGGGGGGCGAGTAAGCTACGAGCAGTACTTC.

The V call is TRBV4-2, the J call TRBJ2-3, with 14 positions matching TRBD2. Germline assignment: CDR1 LGHNA and CDR2 YNFKEQ. The CDR3 is made up of 17 amino acids. The V segment lost 0 bases and the J segment 6 bases; nucleotides outside the gene matches: 5. CDR3 protein: CASSQDRLAGGTDTQYF. Here the CDR3 DNA reads TGTGCCAGCAGCCAAGATCGACTAGCGGGGGGGACGGATACGCAGTATTTT.

The gene calls are TRBV6-1 and TRBJ1-6; 7 nucleotides agree with TRBD1. Unmatched junction bases numbered 5, after V lost 7 bases and J lost 5 bases. Germline lookup yields CDR1 MNHNS and CDR2 SASEGT. The CDR3 has 14 residues. The CDR3 DNA reads TGTGCCAGCAAGTTAGACAGGGATAATTCACCCCTCCACTTT. Translated: CASKLDRDNSPLHF.

The V call is TRBV2, the J call TRBJ2-1, with 9 bases fitting TRBD2. This CDR3 region has 15 residues. The V gene end was trimmed by 6 bases and the J gene end by 11 bases; junction bases not matched to a gene: 14. Germline-derived CDR1 and CDR2 are SNHLY and FYNNEI. In nucleotides, the CDR3 is TGTGCCAGCAGAGAGCGGGGGGTCGCCCCTGAAAAGCAGTTCTTC. Residues: CASRERGVAPEKQFF.

This chain joins TRBV7-8 and TRBJ2-7; 7 nucleotides match TRBD2. The CDR3 contains 15 residues. V was pared by 5 bases and J by 3 bases, with 10 bases of the junction left unmatched. Germline CDR1 SGHVS, CDR2 FQNEAQ. CDR3 sequence reads: CASSPRRTRLYEQYF. CDR3 DNA sequence: TGTGCCAGCAGCCCCCGCCGGACTAGACTCTACGAGCAGTACTTC. Based on the CDR3 plus reference TRBV7-8 and TRBJ2-7, the full variable domain is GAGVSQSPRYKVAKRGQDVALRCDPISGHVSLFWYQQALGQGPEFLTYFQNEAQLDKSGLPSDRFFAERPEGSVSTLKIQRTQQEDSAVYLCASSPRRTRLYEQYFGPGTRLTVT.

The rearrangement uses TRBV9 and TRBJ2-3, with TRBD1 identical over 7 bases. This CDR3 has 14 residues. In germline, CDR1 is SGDLS, CDR2 YYNGEE. Trimming removed 3 bases from V and 5 bases from J; junction bases left unmatched: 6. CDR3 nucleotides: TGTGCCAGCAGCGGACAGGGTCCAAGAGATACGCAGTATTTT. Its translation is CASSGQGPRDTQYF. The full variable domain, rest sourced from reference TRBV9 and TRBJ2-3, is DSGVTQTPKHLITATGQRVTLRCSPRSGDLSVYWYQQSLDQGLQFLIQYYNGEERAKGNILERFSAQQFPDLHSELNLSSLELGDSALYFCASSGQGPRDTQYFGPGTRLTVL.

The chain combines TRBV6-5 with TRBJ2-7, with TRBD1 matching 8 bases. This CDR3 is built from 14 residues. Germline V CDR1 and CDR2: MNHEY, SVGAGI. Germline trimming cut 5 bases from V and 5 bases from J; bases unmatched to any gene: 8. CDR3 region: CASSPDRVRDEQYF. CDR3 bases: TGTGCCAGCAGTCCGGACAGGGTGAGGGACGAGCAGTACTTC.

In the case of this clone: Germline and junction disagree at one end, which may indicate a read error. V usage is TRBV7-9 and J usage is TRBJ1-1; D is unresolved. CDR3 size: 13 residues. Germline V lookup: CDR1 SEHNR, CDR2 FQNEAQ (reference sequence). The CDR3 DNA is TGTGCCAGCAGCTTAGATGGTCAGGAAGCTTCTGGGTTT. Translated, it gives CASSLDGQEASGF.

This clone was recorded a few times. CDR3 in DNA: TGTGCCAGCATCAAGGGGCTCGGGGCCAACGTCCTGACTTTC. This sequence encodes CASIKGLGANVLTF. V and J are TRBV28 and TRBJ2-6; D possibly corresponds to TRBD1 (5 bases). V lost 7 bases and J 4 bases, leaving 11 bases between the germline ends. The germline V gene has CDR1 MDHEN and CDR2 SYDVKM. The CDR3 has 14 amino acids.